This T cell receptor beta chain was captured by sequencing in a study of technical replicates of blood from a handful of donors. V lost 0 bases, J lost 4 bases, and 10 bases lay in between. The CDR3 is made up of 14 amino acids. CDR1 SGHRS and CDR2 YFSETQ come from the germline V gene. Only in-frame clones appear in the TCRdb table, and some are missing; sequencing was by immunoSEQ multiplex PCR. In the table there are approximately 79,000 clones, around 90% of which are singletons. The sequence derives from a human donor in good health. Sample: T cells isolated from PBMCs. The genes are TRBV5-1 and TRBJ1-1; D remains ambiguous. The chain's CDR3 is CASSLVRESTEAFF. In DNA, the CDR3 is TGCGCCAGCAGCTTGGTTCGGGAAAGCACTGAAGCTTTCTTT.